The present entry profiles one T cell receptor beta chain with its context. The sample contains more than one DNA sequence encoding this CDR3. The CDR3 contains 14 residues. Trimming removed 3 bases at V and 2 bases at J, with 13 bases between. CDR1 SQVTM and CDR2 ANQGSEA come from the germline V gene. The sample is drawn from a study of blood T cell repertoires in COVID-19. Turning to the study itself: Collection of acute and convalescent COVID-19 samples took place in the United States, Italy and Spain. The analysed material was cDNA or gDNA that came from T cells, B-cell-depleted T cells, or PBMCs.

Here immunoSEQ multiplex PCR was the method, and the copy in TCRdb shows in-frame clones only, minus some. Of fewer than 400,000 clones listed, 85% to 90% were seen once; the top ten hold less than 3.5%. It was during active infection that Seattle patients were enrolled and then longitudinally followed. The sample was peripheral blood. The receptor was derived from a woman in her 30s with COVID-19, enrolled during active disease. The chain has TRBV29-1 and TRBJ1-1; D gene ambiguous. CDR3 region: CSVERGSGNTEAFF. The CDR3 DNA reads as TGCAGCGTTGAGCGAGGGAGCGGTAACACTGAAGCTTTCTTT.